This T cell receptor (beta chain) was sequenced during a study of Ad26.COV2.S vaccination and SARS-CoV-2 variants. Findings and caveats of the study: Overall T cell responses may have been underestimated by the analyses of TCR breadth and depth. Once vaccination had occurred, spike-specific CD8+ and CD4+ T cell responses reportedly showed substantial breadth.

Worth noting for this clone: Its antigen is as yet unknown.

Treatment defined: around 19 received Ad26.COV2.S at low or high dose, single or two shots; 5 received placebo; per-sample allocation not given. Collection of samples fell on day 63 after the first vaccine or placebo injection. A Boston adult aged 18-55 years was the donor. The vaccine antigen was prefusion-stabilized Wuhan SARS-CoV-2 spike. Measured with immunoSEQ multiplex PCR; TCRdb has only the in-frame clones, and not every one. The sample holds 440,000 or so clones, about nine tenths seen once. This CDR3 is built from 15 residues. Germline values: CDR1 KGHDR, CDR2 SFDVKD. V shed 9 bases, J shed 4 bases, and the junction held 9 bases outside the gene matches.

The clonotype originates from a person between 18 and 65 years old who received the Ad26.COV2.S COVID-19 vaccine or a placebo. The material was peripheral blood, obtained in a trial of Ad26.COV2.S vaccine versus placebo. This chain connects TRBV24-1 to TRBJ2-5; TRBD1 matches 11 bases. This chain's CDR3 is CATGGGQGGRETQYF. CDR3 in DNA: TGTGCCACCGGAGGGGGACAGGGGGGACGAGAGACCCAGTACTTC.